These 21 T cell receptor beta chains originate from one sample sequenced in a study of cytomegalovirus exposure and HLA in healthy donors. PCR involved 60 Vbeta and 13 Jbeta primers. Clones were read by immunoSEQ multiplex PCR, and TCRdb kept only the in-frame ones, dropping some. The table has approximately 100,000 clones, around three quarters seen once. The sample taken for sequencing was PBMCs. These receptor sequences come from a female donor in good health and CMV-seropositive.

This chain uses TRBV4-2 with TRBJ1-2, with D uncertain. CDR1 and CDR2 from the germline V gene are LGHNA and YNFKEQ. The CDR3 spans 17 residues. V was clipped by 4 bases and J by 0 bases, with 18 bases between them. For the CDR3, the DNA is TGTGCCAGCAGCCTTAGTAGCGGGCTACAAGCTAACTATGGCTACACCTTC. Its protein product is CASSLSSGLQANYGYTF.

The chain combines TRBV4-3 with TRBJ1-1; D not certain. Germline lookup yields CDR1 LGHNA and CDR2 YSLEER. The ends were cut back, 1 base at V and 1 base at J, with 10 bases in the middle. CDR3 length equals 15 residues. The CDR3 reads CASSQATGWNTEAFF. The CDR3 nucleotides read TGCGCCAGCAGCCAAGCGACGGGTTGGAACACTGAAGCTTTCTTT.

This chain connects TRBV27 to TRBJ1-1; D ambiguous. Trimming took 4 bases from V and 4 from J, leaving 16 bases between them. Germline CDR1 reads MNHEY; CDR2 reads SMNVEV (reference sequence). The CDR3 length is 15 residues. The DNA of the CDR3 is TGTGCCAGCAGTTCCGACGGGGTCCTGGGCACTGAAGCTTTCTTT. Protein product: CASSSDGVLGTEAFF.

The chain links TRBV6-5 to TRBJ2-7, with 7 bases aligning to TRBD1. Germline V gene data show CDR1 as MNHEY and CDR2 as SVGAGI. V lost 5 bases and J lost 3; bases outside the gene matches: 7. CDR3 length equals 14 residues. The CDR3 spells CASSNRGPYYEQYF. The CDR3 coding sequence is TGTGCCAGCAGTAACAGGGGCCCTTACTACGAGCAGTACTTC.

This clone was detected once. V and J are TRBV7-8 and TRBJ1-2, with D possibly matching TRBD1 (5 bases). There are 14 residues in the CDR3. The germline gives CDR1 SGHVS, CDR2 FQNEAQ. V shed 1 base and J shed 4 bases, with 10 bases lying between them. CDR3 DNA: TGTGCCAGCAGCTTAGTTCGGGGGTCCTATGGCTACACCTTC. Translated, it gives CASSLVRGSYGYTF.

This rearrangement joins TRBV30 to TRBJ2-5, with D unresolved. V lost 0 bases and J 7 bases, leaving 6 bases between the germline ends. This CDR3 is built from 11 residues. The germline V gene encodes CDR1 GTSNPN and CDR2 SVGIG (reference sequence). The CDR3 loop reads CAWSVLGTQYF. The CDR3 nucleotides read TGTGCCTGGAGTGTACTTGGGACCCAGTACTTC.

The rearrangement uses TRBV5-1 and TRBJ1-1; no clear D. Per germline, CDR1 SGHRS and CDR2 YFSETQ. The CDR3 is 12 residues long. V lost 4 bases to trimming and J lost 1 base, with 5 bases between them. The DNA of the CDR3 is TGCGCCAGCAGCCAGTCGAACACTGAAGCTTTCTTT. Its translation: CASSQSNTEAFF.

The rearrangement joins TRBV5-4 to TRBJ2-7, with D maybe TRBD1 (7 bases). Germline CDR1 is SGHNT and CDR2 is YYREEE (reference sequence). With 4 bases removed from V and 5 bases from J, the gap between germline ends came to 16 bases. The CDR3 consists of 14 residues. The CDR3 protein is CASSPEGAGNEQYF. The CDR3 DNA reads TGTGCCAGCAGCCCCGAGGGGGCGGGGAACGAGCAGTACTTC.

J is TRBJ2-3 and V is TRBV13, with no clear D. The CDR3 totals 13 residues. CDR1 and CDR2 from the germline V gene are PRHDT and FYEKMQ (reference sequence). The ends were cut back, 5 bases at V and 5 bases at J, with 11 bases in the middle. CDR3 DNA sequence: TGTGCCAGCAGCCTAGACACAGAAGATACGCAGTATTTT. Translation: CASSLDTEDTQYF.

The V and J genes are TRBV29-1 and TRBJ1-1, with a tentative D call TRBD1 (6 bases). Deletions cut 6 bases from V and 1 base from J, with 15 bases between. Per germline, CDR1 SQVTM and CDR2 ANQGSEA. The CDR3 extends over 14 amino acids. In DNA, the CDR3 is TGCAGCGTAGACTTGGGGGCGGCGAACACTGAAGCTTTCTTT. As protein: CSVDLGAANTEAFF.

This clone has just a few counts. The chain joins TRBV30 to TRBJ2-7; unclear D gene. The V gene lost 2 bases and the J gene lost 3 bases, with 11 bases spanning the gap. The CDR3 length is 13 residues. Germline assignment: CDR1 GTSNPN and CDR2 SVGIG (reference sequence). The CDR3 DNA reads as TGTGCCTGGAGTCCAACAGAGTTCTACGAGCAGTACTTC. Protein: CAWSPTEFYEQYF.

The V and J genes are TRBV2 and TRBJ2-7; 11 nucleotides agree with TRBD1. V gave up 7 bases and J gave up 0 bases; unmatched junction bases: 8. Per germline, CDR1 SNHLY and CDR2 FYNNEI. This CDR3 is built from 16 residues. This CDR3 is CASTQAGTGGSYEQYF. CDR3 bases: TGTGCCAGCACACAAGCCGGGACAGGGGGCTCCTACGAGCAGTACTTC.

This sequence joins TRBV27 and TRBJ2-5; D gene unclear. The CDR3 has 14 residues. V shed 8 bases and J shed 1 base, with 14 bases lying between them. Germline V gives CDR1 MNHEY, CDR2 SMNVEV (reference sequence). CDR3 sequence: CASPGAAPQETQYF. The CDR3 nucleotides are TGTGCCAGCCCGGGTGCCGCGCCCCAAGAGACCCAGTACTTC.

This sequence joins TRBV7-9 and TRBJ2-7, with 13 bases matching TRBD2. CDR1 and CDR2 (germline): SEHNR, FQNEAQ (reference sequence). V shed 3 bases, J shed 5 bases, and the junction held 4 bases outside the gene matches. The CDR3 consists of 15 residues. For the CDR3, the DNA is TGTGCCAGCAGCTTCGGACTAGCGGGAGATAACGAGCAGTACTTC. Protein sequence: CASSFGLAGDNEQYF.

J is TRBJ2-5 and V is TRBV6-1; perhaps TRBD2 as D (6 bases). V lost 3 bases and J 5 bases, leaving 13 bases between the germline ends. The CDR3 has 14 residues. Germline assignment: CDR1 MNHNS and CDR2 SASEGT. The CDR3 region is CASSEAGLWETQYF. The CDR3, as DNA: TGTGCCAGCAGTGAGGCGGGACTTTGGGAGACCCAGTACTTC.

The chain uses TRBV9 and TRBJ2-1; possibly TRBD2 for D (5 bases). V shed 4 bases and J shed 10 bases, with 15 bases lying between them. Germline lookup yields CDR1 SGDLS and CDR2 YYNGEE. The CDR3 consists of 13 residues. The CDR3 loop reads CASSPYGGGEQFF. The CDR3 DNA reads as TGTGCCAGCAGCCCCTATGGCGGCGGGGAGCAGTTCTTC.

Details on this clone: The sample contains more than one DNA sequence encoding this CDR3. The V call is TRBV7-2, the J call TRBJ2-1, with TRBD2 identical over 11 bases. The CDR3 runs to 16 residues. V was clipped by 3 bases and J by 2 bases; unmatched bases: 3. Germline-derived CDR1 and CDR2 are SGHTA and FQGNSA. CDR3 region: CASSFPGLAAYNEQFF. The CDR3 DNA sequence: TGTGCCAGCAGCTTTCCGGGACTAGCGGCCTACAATGAGCAGTTCTTC.

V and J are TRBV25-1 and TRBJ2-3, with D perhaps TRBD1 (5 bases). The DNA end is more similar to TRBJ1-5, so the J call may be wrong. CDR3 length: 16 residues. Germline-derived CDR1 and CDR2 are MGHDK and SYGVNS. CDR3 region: CASSPRGRGLTDTQHF. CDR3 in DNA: TGTGCCAGCAGTCCCAGAGGGCGGGGCCTCACAGATACGCAGCATTTT.

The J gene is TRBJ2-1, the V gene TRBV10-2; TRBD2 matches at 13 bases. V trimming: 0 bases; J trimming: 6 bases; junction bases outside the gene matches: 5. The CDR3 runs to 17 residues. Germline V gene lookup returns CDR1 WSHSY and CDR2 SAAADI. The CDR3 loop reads CASSESILAGGGNEQFF. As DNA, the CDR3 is TGCGCCAGCAGTGAGTCGATACTAGCGGGAGGGGGCAATGAGCAGTTCTTC.

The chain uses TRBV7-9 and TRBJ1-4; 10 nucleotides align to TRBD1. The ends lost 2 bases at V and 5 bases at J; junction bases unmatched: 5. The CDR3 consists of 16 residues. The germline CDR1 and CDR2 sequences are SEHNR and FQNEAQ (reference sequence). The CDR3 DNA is TGTGCCAGCAGCTTAAGGACAGGGGGAATCAATGAAAAACTGTTTTTT. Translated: CASSLRTGGINEKLFF.

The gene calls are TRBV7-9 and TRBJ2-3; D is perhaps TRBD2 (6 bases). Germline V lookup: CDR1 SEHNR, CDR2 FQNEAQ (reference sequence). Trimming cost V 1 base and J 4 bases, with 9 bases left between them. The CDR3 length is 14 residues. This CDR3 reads CASSLGGAADTQYF. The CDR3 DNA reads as TGTGCCAGCAGCTTAGGCGGGGCGGCAGATACGCAGTATTTT.